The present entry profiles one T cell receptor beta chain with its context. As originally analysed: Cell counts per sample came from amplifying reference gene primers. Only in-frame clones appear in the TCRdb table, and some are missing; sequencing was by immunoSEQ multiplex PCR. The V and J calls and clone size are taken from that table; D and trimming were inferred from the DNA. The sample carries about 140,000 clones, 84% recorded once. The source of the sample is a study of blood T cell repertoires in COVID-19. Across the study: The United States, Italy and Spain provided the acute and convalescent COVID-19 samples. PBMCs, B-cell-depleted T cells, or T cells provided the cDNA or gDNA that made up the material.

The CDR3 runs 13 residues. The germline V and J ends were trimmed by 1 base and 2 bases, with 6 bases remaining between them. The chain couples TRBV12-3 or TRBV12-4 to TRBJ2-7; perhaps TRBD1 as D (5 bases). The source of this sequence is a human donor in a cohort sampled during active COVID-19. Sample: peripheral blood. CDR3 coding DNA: TGTGCCAGCAGTTTAGGACAGACCTACGAGCAGTACTTC. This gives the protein CASSLGQTYEQYF.